The present T cell receptor (beta chain) was sequenced within a study of shared clonotypes between healthy human individuals. From germline, CDR1 is MNHNY and CDR2 SVGAGI (reference sequence). The V segment lost 5 bases and the J segment 7 bases; nucleotides outside the gene matches: 8. The CDR3 totals 15 residues. The protocol was immunoSEQ multiplex PCR, while the TCRdb copy is restricted to in-frame clones and leaves out a portion. The sample shows 740,000 or so clones, about 80% of them seen only once. Regarding this clone: Other nucleotide sequences in the sample specify the same CDR3.

The chain carries TRBV6-6 and TRBJ2-2; 9 nucleotides align to TRBD2. The receptor's source is a woman in her 30s in good health. The source material was memory CD4+ T cells sorted from blood. Described subset: CD45RA-negative fraction. CDR3 DNA sequence: TGTGCCAGCAGTCCAACGAGCGGGAGGAACGGGGAGCTGTTTTTT. Protein: CASSPTSGRNGELFF.